The 10 T cell receptor beta chains in this list originate from one sample, sequenced in a study of blood T cell repertoires in COVID-19. Clones were read by immunoSEQ multiplex PCR, and TCRdb kept only the in-frame ones, dropping some. The sample has a few hundred thousand clones, around nine tenths seen once; the top ten hold approximately 5.2%. Sequencing was performed on PBMCs or T cells enriched from blood (not recorded which). All receptors come from a woman in her 30s who had recovered from COVID-19.

The V call is TRBV4-3, the J call TRBJ2-7; 7 bases agree with TRBD1. This CDR3 spans 15 amino acids. Trimming removed 1 base from V and 0 bases from J; junction bases left unmatched: 3. The germline gives CDR1 LGHNA, CDR2 YSLEER. The CDR3 spells CASSQAGDSSYEQYF. The CDR3 coding sequence is TGCGCCAGCAGCCAAGCCGGGGACAGCTCCTACGAGCAGTACTTC.

This clone was seen just once. This rearrangement joins TRBV15 to TRBJ1-1, with 9 positions matching TRBD1. The J segment lost 4 bases and the V segment lost 5 bases, leaving 2 bases of the junction unmatched. The CDR3 loop spans 13 amino acids. The germline CDR1 and CDR2 sequences are LNHNV and YYDKDF (reference sequence). The CDR3 sequence is CATSGTGSTEAFF. The CDR3 DNA reads TGTGCCACCAGCGGGACAGGGAGCACTGAAGCTTTCTTT.

The chain is built from TRBV3-1 (or the pseudogene TRBV3-2) and TRBJ1-1, with D possibly matching TRBD1 (5 bases). With 0 bases removed from V and 0 bases from J, the gap between germline ends came to 8 bases. The length of the CDR3 is 15 residues. Germline-derived CDR1 and CDR2 are LGHDT and YNNKEL (reference sequence). CDR3 nucleotide sequence: TGTGCCAGCAGCCAAGATCGGGGGGTGAACACTGAAGCTTTCTTT. It is translated as CASSQDRGVNTEAFF.

This clone came up once. The chain joins TRBV6-1 to TRBJ1-2; maybe TRBD1 (5 bases). Germline V CDR1 and CDR2: MNHNS, SASEGT. The CDR3 covers 13 residues. With 3 bases removed from V and 7 bases from J, the gap between germline ends came to 12 bases. CDR3 amino acids: CASSEVQGLGYTF. As DNA, the CDR3 is TGTGCCAGCAGTGAGGTTCAGGGTCTTGGCTACACCTTC.

The V call is TRBV12-3 or TRBV12-4, the J call TRBJ2-7; D call uncertain. V lost 3 bases to trimming and J lost 2 bases, with 8 bases between them. This CDR3 is built from 13 residues. The CDR3 nucleotides read TGTGCCAGCAGTTTTGGCTTCCCCTACGAGCAGTACTTC. It is translated as CASSFGFPYEQYF.

The rearrangement uses TRBV3-1 (or the pseudogene TRBV3-2) and TRBJ1-2; weak D call: TRBD1 (5 bases). Trimming removed 0 bases at V and 0 bases at J, with 26 bases between. CDR3 length: 21 residues. Germline CDR1 reads LGHDT; CDR2 reads YNNKEL (reference sequence). The CDR3 loop reads CASSQDDLFVFGGIANYGYTF. CDR3 in DNA: TGTGCCAGCAGCCAAGACGATCTGTTCGTTTTTGGGGGGATAGCTAACTATGGCTACACCTTC.

The V and J genes are TRBV20-1 and TRBJ1-1; a possible D gene is TRBD1 (6 bases). CDR1 is DFQATT and CDR2 is SNEGSKA in the germline V gene (reference sequence). V lost 6 bases to trimming and J lost 9 bases, with 14 bases between them. The CDR3 covers 11 residues. CDR3 nucleotide sequence: TGCAGTGCAGGGGCGGGGGGCAAAGCTTTCTTT. It yields the protein CSAGAGGKAFF.

The chain recombines TRBV30 with TRBJ1-1; the D gene is possibly TRBD1 (6 bases). The V and J ends lost 0 bases and 9 bases respectively, with 14 bases between them. The length of the CDR3 is 13 residues. Germline V gene data show CDR1 as GTSNPN and CDR2 as SVGIG (reference sequence). This chain's CDR3 is CAWSVGPGAQAFF. In nucleotides, the CDR3 is TGTGCCTGGAGTGTAGGCCCAGGGGCGCAAGCTTTCTTT.

V and J are TRBV6-5 and TRBJ2-1; a possible D gene is TRBD2 (6 bases). Germline V lookup: CDR1 MNHEY, CDR2 SVGAGI. With 2 bases removed from V and 0 bases from J, the gap between germline ends came to 8 bases. The CDR3 totals 15 residues. The CDR3 here is CASSYGGFSYNEQFF. As DNA, the CDR3 is TGTGCCAGCAGTTACGGGGGGTTCTCCTACAATGAGCAGTTCTTC.

The chain combines TRBV10-3 with TRBJ2-7, with D perhaps TRBD1 (5 bases). Between the trimmed V and J ends, which lost 2 bases and 0 bases, there was a span of 8 bases. Germline CDR1 is ENHRY and CDR2 is SYGVKD. The CDR3 is made up of 14 amino acids. The CDR3 sequence: CAISEPRDSYEQYF. The CDR3 nucleotides read TGTGCCATCAGTGAGCCCAGGGACTCCTACGAGCAGTACTTC.